This record looks at one T cell receptor (beta chain) sequence and its context. The sample belongs to a study of OX40 agonist ivuxolimab in advanced cancers. As for the study in general: Dose-escalation patients were diagnosed with hepatocellular carcinoma, melanoma, renal cell cancer or head and neck cancer. Subjects had a mean age of around 63 years, with a range of about 23 to 85; roughly 83% were male.

Autoimmune disease history or systemic immunosuppression excluded patients. Generated by immunoSEQ multiplex PCR, the TCRdb table keeps only in-frame clones and is missing some. This table has approximately 80,000 clones, about 92% appearing once. The CDR3 is made up of 14 amino acids. The germline CDR1 and CDR2 sequences are SGHAT and FQNNGV. V was clipped by 5 bases and J by 3 bases, with 12 bases between them. Sequencing was performed on CD4+ or CD8+ T cells sorted from blood, taken in a trial of the OX40 agonist ivuxolimab. The chain uses TRBV11-2 and TRBJ2-3; weak D call: TRBD2 (5 bases). This TCR was sampled from an adult with an advanced solid tumor such as melanoma, head and neck, liver or kidney cancer. CDR3 bases: TGTGCCAGCAGCCTTGGACGGGAAACAGATACGCAGTATTTT. The encoded protein is CASSLGRETDTQYF.